These 15 T cell receptor beta chains share one sample of origin, sequenced in a study of T cell repertoires in cytomegalovirus infection. These receptors have no known antigen. TCRdb re-called the reads with MiXCR, one entry per CDR3 protein. The sample has a few hundred thousand distinct CDR3 sequences, 22% seen once. Here the sequenced sample was cultured PBMCs, taken from culture after CMV antigen stimulation. Receptors originate from a human donor in good health (CMV status not recorded). Some clones in this sample may be carry-over from other donors' samples.

V and J are TRBV6-8 and TRBJ1-2; 9 nucleotides agree with TRBD1. Looked up from germline, CDR1 is MNHGY and CDR2 is SAAAGT. J lost 7 bases, V lost 2 bases, and 8 bases had no gene match. The CDR3 contains 15 residues. The CDR3 DNA reads TGTGCCAGCAGTTACATGGGACAGGGTTTAGGTGGCTACACCTTC. Protein product: CASSYMGQGLGGYTF.

This clonotype was counted only a few times. The genes are TRBV28 and TRBJ2-3; TRBD1 matches 9 bases. The length of the CDR3 is 20 residues. From germline, CDR1 is MDHEN and CDR2 SYDVKM. V was clipped by 1 base and J by 5 bases; unmatched bases: 19. Here the CDR3 reads CASSLSPGQGRRAVRDTQYF. Written as DNA, the CDR3 is TGTGCCAGCAGTTTATCTCCGGGACAGGGTAGGAGAGCGGTGCGAGATACGCAGTATTTT.

This clonotype was recorded a few times. The rearrangement uses TRBV5-1 and TRBJ1-1, with unresolved D. This CDR3 region has 13 residues. CDR1 and CDR2 (germline): SGHRS, YFSETQ. Trimming removed 3 bases at V and 8 bases at J, with 14 bases between. The CDR3 loop reads CASSSTWSIEAFF. Written as DNA, the CDR3 is TGCGCCAGCAGCTCCACATGGTCCATAGAAGCTTTCTTT.

This clonotype was seen a few times. V is TRBV20-1 and J is TRBJ1-1; no firm D call. V shed 3 bases and J shed 1 base, with 12 bases lying between them. The germline CDR1 and CDR2 sequences are DFQATT and SNEGSKA (reference sequence). This CDR3 contains 14 residues. CDR3 coding DNA: TGCAGTGCTAGCGGCAGGAATACGAACACTGAAGCTTTCTTT. Protein: CSASGRNTNTEAFF.

This clonotype was seen more than once but under ten times. The chain employs TRBV24-1 and TRBJ1-2; 7 bases map to TRBD1. Looked up from germline, CDR1 is KGHDR and CDR2 is SFDVKD. The CDR3 sequence is 17 residues long. V gave up 3 bases and J gave up 4 bases; unmatched junction bases: 13. CDR3 nucleotides: TGTGCCACCAGTGATACGCGACCGGGACAGTCCCCCTATGGCTACACCTTC. Amino acids: CATSDTRPGQSPYGYTF.

This clonotype was seen a few times. The chain joins TRBV20-1 to TRBJ2-1; D is ambiguous. The CDR3 is made up of 13 amino acids. V lost 1 base and J 10 bases, leaving 14 bases between the germline ends. The V gene's germline CDR1 is DFQATT and CDR2 SNEGSKA (reference sequence). This CDR3 is CSARGEEAWEQFF. The CDR3 DNA sequence: TGCAGTGCTAGAGGGGAAGAAGCGTGGGAGCAGTTCTTC.

Many counts were recorded for this clonotype. The gene calls are TRBV7-2 and TRBJ2-5; D may be TRBD2 (5 bases). V dropped 7 bases and J dropped 0 bases, with 9 bases sitting between them. Germline values: CDR1 SGHTA, CDR2 FQGNSA. The CDR3 loop spans 13 amino acids. CDR3 residues: CASTSGNQETQYF. The DNA of the CDR3 is TGTGCCAGCACCTCCGGGAACCAAGAGACCCAGTACTTC.

This clonotype was seen a few times. The chain carries TRBV10-2 and TRBJ2-3; 7 nucleotides line up with TRBD1. This CDR3 contains 15 residues. Germline V gene sequence: CDR1 WSHSY, CDR2 SAAADI. The V and J ends lost 7 bases and 1 base, in that order; junction bases with no gene match: 8. CDR3 coding DNA: TGCGCCAGCACACCTCCGGGACAGCGCACAGATACGCAGTATTTT. This codes for CASTPPGQRTDTQYF.

This clonotype was detected only a few times. Written as DNA, the CDR3 is TGTGCCAGCGAGGGGCAAAGAGGAAAGACCCAGTACTTC. It specifies CASEGQRGKTQYF. V is TRBV18 and J is TRBJ2-5; D is perhaps TRBD1 or TRBD2 (5 bases each). V was clipped by 8 bases and J by 6 bases, with 16 bases between them. Germline assignment: CDR1 KGHSH and CDR2 LQKENI. The CDR3 length is 13 residues. Combining the CDR3 with reference TRBV18 and TRBJ2-5 gives the whole variable domain NAGVMQNPRHLVRRRGQEARLRCSPMKGHSHVYWYRQLPEEGLKFMVYLQKENIIDESGMPKERFSAEFPKEGPSILRIQQVVRGDSAAYFCASEGQRGKTQYFGPGTRLLVL.

The chain has TRBV6-6 and TRBJ1-3; 8 bases are a match to TRBD1. Germline-derived CDR1 and CDR2 are MNHNY and SVGAGI (reference sequence). CDR3 length equals 15 residues. Trimming removed 6 bases from V and 4 bases from J; junction bases left unmatched: 8. This CDR3 reads CASRRDRISGNTIYF. CDR3 in DNA: TGTGCCAGCAGGCGGGACAGGATCTCCGGAAACACCATATATTTT.

This clonotype was observed a single time. Here the CDR3 reads CASSLGERLYGYTF. In nucleotides, the CDR3 is TGTGCCAGCAGCTTAGGAGAGCGGCTCTATGGCTACACCTTC. This rearrangement joins TRBV7-4 to TRBJ1-2; D gene unclear. The length of the CDR3 is 14 residues. Between the trimmed V and J ends, which lost 1 base and 4 bases, there was a span of 10 bases. Germline V lookup: CDR1 SGHVT, CDR2 SQSDAQ.

This sequence joins TRBV6-2 or TRBV6-3 and TRBJ2-7, with TRBD2 matching 7 bases. Germline V gene lookup returns CDR1 MNHEY and CDR2 SVGEGT. V dropped 6 bases and J dropped 2; count of bases not matched to a gene: 7. CDR3 length equals 14 residues. The CDR3 sequence is CASSPGSGTYEQYF. DNA for the CDR3: TGTGCCAGCAGCCCAGGGAGCGGGACCTACGAGCAGTACTTC.

This clonotype has a count of ten or more. The rearrangement joins TRBV23-1 to TRBJ2-3, with 10 bases matching TRBD2. TRBV23-1 is classed as an ORF, of uncertain function. Unmatched junction bases numbered 21, after V lost 0 bases and J lost 0 bases. CDR3 length: 23 amino acids. This CDR3 reads CASSQSIGTSESLGPRSTDTQYF. The CDR3 DNA follows: TGCGCCAGCAGTCAATCTATCGGGACTAGCGAAAGTTTAGGGCCTAGAAGCACAGATACGCAGTATTTT.

CDR3 sequence (DNA): TGTGCCAGCAGTTTGTCCGGGGACGAGCAGTACGTC. Translated: CASSLSGDEQYV. The chain employs TRBV6-2 or TRBV6-3 and TRBJ2-7; D is perhaps TRBD2 (5 bases). The CDR3 has 12 amino acids. Trimming removed 4 bases from V and 5 bases from J, with 9 bases in between. Germline values: CDR1 MNHEY, CDR2 SVGEGT.

The chain employs TRBV12-3 or TRBV12-4 and TRBJ1-4; D is possibly TRBD1 (5 bases). V dropped 7 bases and J dropped 4 bases, with 13 bases sitting between them. The CDR3 length is 14 residues. The CDR3 reads CASTGDLYNEKLFF. For the CDR3, the DNA is TGTGCCAGCACCGGGGACCTATATAATGAAAAACTGTTTTTT.